This T cell receptor beta chain emerged from a study of shared clonotypes between healthy human individuals. The assay was immunoSEQ multiplex PCR, and TCRdb's table has in-frame clones only and misses some. The data show about 730,000 clones, over 55% seen once. Concerning this clone: No antigen is known for it.

General study results and limits: A reduction in generation probabilities was seen for non-shared clonotypes relative to those shared by all four donors. Depth of sequencing was expected to influence donor clonotype sharing. The researchers took only blood, and tissue repertoires probably look different.

The healthy adult donors were HIV-negative and reported no recent acute infections or vaccinations. CDR1 and CDR2 from the germline V gene are MNHNS and SASEGT. The V gene end was trimmed by 8 bases and the J gene end by 6 bases; junction bases not matched to a gene: 7. The CDR3 totals 14 residues. This clonotype was sampled from a woman in her 30s in good health. This chain joins TRBV6-1 and TRBJ2-2; 9 bases align to TRBD1. The source material was memory CD4+ T cells sorted from blood. Subset meaning: CD45RA-negative fraction. The DNA for the CDR3 is TGTGCCAGCGACAGGGGGACTTTTGCCGGGGAGCTGTTTTTT. It codes for CASDRGTFAGELFF.